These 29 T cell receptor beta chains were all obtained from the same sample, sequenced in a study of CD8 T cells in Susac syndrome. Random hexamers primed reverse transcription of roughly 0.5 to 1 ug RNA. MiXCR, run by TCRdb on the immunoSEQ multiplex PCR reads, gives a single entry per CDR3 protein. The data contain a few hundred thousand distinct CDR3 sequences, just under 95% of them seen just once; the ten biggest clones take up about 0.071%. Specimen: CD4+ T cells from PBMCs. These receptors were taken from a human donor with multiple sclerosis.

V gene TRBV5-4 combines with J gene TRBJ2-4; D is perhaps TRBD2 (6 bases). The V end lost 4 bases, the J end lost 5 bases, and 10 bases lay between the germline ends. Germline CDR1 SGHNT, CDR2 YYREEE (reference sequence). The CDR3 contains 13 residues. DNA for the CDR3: TGTGCCAGCAGCCCGGGACTCGAAAACATTCAGTACTTC. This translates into CASSPGLENIQYF.

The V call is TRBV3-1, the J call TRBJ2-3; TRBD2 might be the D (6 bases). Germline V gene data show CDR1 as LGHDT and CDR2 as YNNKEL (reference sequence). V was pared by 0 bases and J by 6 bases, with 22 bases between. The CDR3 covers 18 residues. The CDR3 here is CASSQDRVGSGIQDTQYF. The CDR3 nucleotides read TGTGCCAGCAGCCAAGATCGGGTGGGTAGCGGCATTCAGGATACGCAGTATTTT.

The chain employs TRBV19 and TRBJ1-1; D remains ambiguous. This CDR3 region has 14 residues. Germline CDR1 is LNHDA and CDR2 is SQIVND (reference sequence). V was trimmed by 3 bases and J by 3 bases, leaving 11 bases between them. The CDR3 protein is CASSITFRDTEAFF. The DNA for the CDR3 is TGTGCCAGTAGTATCACCTTTCGGGACACTGAAGCTTTCTTT.

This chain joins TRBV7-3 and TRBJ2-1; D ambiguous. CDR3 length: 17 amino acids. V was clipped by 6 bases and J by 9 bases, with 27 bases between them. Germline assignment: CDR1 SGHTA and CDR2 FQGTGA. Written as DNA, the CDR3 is TGTGCCAGCAGTCATTTCCCGGTAGTAGCTCTGAAGGCTGAGCAGTTCTTC. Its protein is CASSHFPVVALKAEQFF.

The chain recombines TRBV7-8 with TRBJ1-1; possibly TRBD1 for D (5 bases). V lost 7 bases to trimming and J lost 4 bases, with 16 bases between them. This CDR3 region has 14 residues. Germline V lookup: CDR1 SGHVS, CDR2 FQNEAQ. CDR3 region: CASIQGSGGTEAFF. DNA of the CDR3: TGTGCCAGCATCCAAGGGAGCGGGGGCACTGAAGCTTTCTTT.

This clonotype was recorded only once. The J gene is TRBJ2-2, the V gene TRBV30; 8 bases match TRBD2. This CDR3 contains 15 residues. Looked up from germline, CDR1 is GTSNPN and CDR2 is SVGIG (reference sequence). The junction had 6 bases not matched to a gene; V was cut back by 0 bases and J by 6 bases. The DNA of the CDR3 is TGTGCCTGGAGTGTCAGCGGGAGTGAGGCCGGGGAGCTGTTTTTT. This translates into CAWSVSGSEAGELFF.

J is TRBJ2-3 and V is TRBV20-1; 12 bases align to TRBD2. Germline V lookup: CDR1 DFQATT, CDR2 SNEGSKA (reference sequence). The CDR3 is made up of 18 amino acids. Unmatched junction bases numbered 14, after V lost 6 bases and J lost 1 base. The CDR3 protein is CSASGRLAGEGGTDTQYF. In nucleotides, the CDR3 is TGCAGTGCATCTGGGCGACTAGCGGGAGAGGGGGGCACAGATACGCAGTATTTT.

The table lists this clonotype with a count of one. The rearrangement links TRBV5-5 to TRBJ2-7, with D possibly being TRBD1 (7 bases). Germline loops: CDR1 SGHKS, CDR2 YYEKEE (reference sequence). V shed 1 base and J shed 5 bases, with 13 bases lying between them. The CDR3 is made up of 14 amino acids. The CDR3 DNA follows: TGTGCCAGCAGCTTGACCCCAGGGGGGAACGAGCAGTACTTC. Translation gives CASSLTPGGNEQYF. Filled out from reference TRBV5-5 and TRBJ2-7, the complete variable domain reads DAGVTQSPTHLIKTRGQQVTLRCSPISGHKSVSWYQQVLGQGPQFIFQYYEKEERGRGNFPDRFSARQFPNYSSELNVNALLLGDSALYLCASSLTPGGNEQYFGPGTRLTVT.

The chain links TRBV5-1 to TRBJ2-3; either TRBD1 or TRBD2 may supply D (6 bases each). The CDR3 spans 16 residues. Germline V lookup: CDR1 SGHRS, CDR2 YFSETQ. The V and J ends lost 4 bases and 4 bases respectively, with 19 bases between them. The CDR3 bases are TGCGCCAGCAGCCCTGGTAGGGGGGCGCGGGCAGATACGCAGTATTTT. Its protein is CASSPGRGARADTQYF.

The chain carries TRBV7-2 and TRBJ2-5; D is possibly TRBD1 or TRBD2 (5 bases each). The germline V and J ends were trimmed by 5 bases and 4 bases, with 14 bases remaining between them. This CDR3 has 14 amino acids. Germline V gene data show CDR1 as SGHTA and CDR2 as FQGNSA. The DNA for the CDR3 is TGTGCCAGCAGCCCGGGGACCTCGGTAGAGACCCAGTACTTC. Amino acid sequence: CASSPGTSVETQYF.

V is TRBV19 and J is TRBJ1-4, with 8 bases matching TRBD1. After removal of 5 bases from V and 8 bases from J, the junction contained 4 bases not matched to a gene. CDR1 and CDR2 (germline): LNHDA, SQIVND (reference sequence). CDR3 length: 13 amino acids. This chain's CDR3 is CASSGQGYEKLFF. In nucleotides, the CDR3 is TGTGCCAGTAGTGGACAGGGTTACGAAAAACTGTTTTTT.

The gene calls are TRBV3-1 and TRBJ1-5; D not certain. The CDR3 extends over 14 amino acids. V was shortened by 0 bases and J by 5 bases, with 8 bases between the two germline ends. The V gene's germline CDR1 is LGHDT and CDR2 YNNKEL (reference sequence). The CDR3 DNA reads TGTGCCAGCAGCCAAGAGTGGGGTGATCAGCCCCAGCATTTT. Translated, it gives CASSQEWGDQPQHF.

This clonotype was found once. This CDR3 is CASSHYEQYV. CDR3 sequence (DNA): TGCGCCAGCAGTCACTACGAGCAGTACGTC. The V call is TRBV23-1, the J call TRBJ2-7; D uncertain. Being an ORF, TRBV23-1 has a function that is uncertain. With 3 bases removed from V and 3 bases from J, the gap between germline ends came to 0 bases. The CDR3 has 10 amino acids.

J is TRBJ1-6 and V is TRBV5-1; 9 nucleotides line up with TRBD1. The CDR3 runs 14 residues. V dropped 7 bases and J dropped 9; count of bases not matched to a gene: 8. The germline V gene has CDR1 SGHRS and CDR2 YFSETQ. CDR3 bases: TGCGCCAGCGGCCGGGACAGGGCCTCTTCACCCCTCCACTTT. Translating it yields CASGRDRASSPLHF.

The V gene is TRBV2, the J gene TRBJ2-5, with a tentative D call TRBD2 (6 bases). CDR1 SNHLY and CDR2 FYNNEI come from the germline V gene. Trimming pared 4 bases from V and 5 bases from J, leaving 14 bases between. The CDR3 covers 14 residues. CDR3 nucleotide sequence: TGTGCCAGCAGTGCGACTAGGGGAGAGGAGACCCAGTACTTC. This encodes CASSATRGEETQYF.

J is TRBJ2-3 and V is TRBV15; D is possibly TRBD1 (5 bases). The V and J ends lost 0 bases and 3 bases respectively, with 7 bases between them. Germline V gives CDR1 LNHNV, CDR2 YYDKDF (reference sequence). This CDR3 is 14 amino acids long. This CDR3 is CATSRDRVTDTQYF. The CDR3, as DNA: TGTGCCACCAGCAGAGACAGGGTTACAGATACGCAGTATTTT.

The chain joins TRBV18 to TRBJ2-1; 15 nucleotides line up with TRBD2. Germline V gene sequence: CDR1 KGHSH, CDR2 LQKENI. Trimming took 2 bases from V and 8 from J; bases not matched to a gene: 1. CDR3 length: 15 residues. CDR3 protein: CASSPGTSGRYEQFF. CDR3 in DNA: TGTGCCAGCTCACCAGGGACTAGCGGGAGGTATGAGCAGTTCTTC.

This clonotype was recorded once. The CDR3 DNA reads as TGCAGTGCTAGAGATGGGTGGTACAGTCGGAATGAAAAACTGTTTTTT. It translates to CSARDGWYSRNEKLFF. This chain connects TRBV20-1 to TRBJ1-4, with no clear D. The V end lost 0 bases, the J end lost 5 bases, and 16 bases lay between the germline ends. Germline-derived CDR1 and CDR2 are DFQATT and SNEGSKA (reference sequence). The length of the CDR3 is 16 residues.

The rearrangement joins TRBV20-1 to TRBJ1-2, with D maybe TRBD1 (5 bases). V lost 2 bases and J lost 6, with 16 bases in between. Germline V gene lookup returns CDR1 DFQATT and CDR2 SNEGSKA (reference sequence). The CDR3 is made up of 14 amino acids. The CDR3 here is CSARFQGPGDGYTF. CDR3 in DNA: TGCAGTGCTAGATTCCAGGGCCCGGGGGATGGCTACACCTTC.

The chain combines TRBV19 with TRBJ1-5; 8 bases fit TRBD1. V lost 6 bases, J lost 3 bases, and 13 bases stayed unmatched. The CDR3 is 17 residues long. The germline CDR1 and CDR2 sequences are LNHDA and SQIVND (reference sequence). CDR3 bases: TGTGCCAGTAGACCCTATTCCGGGACAGGTACCAATCAGCCCCAGCATTTT. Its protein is CASRPYSGTGTNQPQHF.

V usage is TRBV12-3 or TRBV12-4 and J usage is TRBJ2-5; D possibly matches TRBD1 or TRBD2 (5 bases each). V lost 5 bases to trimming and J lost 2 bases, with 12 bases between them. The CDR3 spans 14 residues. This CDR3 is CASSPPEGQETQYF. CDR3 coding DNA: TGTGCCAGCAGTCCCCCCGAGGGGCAAGAGACCCAGTACTTC.

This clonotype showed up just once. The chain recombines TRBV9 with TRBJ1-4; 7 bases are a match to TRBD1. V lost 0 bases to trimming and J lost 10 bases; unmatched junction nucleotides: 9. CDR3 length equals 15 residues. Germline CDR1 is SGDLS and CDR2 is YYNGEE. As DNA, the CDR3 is TGTGCCAGCAGCGTAGGGACAGGAGGAGGTTTAAAACTGTTTTTT. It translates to CASSVGTGGGLKLFF.

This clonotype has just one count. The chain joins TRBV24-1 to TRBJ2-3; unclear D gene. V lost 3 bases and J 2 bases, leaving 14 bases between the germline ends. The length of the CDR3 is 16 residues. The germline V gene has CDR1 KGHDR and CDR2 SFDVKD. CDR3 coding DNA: TGTGCCACCAGTGATCACCGGCTTATATACACAGATACGCAGTATTTT. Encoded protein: CATSDHRLIYTDTQYF.

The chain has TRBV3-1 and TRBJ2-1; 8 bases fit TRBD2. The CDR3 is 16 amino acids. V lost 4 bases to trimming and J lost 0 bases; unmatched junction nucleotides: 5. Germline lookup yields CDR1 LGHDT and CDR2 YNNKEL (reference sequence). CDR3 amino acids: CASSRRSGSSYNEQFF. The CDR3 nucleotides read TGTGCCAGCAGCCGTCGAAGCGGGAGCTCCTACAATGAGCAGTTCTTC.

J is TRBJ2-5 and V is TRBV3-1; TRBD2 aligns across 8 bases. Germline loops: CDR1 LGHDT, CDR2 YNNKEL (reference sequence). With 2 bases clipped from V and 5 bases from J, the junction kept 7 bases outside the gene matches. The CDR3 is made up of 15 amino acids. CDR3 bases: TGTGCCAGCAGCCAACGGGGGGGCCGAATGGAGACCCAGTACTTC. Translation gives CASSQRGGRMETQYF.

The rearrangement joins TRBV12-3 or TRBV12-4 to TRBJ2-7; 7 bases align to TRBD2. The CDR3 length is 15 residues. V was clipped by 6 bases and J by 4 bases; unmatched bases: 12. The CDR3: CASSPHQGLRYEQYF. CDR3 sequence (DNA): TGTGCCAGCAGCCCCCACCAGGGACTAAGGTACGAGCAGTACTTC.

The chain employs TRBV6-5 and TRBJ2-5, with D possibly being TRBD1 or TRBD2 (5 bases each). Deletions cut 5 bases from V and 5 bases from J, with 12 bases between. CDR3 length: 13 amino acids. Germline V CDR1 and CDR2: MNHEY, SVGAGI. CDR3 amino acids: CASSRDVRETQYF. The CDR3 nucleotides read TGTGCCAGCAGTCGGGACGTCCGGGAGACCCAGTACTTC.

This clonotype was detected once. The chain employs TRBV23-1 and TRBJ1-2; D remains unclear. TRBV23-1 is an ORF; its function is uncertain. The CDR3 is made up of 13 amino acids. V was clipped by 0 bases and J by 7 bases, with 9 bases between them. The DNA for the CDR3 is TGCGCCAGCAGTCAATCGTCTTGGACTGGCTACACCTTC. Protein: CASSQSSWTGYTF.

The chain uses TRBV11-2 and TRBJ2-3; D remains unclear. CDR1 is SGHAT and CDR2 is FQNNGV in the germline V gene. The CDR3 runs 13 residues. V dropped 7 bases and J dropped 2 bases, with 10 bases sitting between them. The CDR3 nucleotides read TGTGCCAGCACCCGACTCACCACAGATACGCAGTATTTT. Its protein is CASTRLTTDTQYF.